This TCR beta chain derives from a study of cytomegalovirus exposure and HLA in healthy donors. The PCR ran on 60 Vbeta and 13 Jbeta primers. Produced via immunoSEQ multiplex PCR; TCRdb's table is partial and in-frame only. The repertoire holds about 98,000 clones, with roughly 70% as singletons. Trimming took 1 base from V and 0 from J; bases not matched to a gene: 7. The V gene's germline CDR1 is SGHKS and CDR2 YYEKEE (reference sequence). This CDR3 has 16 residues. As regards this clone: Its antigen is still unknown.

Study-level points and caveats: Both high specificity and high sensitivity reportedly marked the classifier's diagnosis of cytomegalovirus status.

The sample taken for sequencing was PBMCs. The rearrangement joins TRBV5-5 to TRBJ2-7; 7 nucleotides match TRBD1. The origin of this receptor is a man in his fifties in good health and CMV-seronegative. The CDR3 protein is CASSLTGTASSYEQYF. CDR3 nucleotides: TGTGCCAGCAGCTTGACGGGGACAGCTAGCTCCTACGAGCAGTACTTC.